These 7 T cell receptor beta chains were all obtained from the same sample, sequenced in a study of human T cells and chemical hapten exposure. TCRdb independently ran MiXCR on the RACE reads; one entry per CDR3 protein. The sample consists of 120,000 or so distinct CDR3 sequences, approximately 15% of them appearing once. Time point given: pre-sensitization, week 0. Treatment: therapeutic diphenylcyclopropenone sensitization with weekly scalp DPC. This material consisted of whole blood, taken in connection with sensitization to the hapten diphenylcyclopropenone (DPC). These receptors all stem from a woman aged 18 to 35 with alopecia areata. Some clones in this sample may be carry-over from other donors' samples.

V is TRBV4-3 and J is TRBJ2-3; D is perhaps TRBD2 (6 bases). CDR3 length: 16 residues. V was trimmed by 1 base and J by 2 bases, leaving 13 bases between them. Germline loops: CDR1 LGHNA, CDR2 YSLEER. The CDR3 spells CASSQATAGTTDTQYF. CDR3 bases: TGCGCCAGCAGCCAAGCCACGGCGGGGACCACAGATACGCAGTATTTT.

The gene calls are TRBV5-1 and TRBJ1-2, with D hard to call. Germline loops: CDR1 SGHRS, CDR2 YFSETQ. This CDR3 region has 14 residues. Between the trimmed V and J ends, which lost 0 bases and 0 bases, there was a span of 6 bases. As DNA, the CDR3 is TGCGCCAGCAGCTTGGTCGCCGCTAACTATGGCTACACCTTC. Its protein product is CASSLVAANYGYTF.

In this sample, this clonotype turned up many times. CDR3 sequence reads: CAWSGRGTYNSPLHF. The CDR3 DNA sequence: TGTGCCTGGAGTGGCAGGGGGACCTATAATTCACCCCTCCACTTT. This chain connects TRBV30 to TRBJ1-6; 7 bases are a match to TRBD1. Looked up from germline, CDR1 is GTSNPN and CDR2 is SVGIG (reference sequence). The junction had 2 bases not matched to a gene; V was cut back by 1 base and J by 2 bases. This CDR3 has 15 residues.

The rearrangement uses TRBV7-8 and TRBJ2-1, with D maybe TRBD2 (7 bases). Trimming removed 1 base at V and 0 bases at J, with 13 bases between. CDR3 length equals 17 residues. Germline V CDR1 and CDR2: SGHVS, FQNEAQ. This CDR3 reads CASSLVGGPSSYNEQFF. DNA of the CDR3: TGTGCCAGCAGCTTAGTGGGGGGGCCCAGCTCCTACAATGAGCAGTTCTTC.

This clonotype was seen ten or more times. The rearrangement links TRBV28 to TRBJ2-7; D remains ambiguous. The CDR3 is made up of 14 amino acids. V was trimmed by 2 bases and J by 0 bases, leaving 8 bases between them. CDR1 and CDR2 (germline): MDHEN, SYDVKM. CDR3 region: CASSLEGNSYEQYF. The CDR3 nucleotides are TGTGCCAGCAGTTTAGAAGGGAACTCCTACGAGCAGTACTTC. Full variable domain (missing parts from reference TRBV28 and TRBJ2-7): DVKVTQSSRYLVKRTGEKVFLECVQDMDHENMFWYRQDPGLGLRLIYFSYDVKMKEKGDIPEGYSVSREKKERFSLILESASTNQTSMYLCASSLEGNSYEQYFGPGTRLTVT.

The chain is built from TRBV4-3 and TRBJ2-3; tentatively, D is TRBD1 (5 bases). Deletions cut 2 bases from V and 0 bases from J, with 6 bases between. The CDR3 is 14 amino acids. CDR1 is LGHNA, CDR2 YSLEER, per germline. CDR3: CASSQYRSTDTQYF. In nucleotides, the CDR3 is TGCGCCAGCAGCCAATACAGGAGCACAGATACGCAGTATTTT.

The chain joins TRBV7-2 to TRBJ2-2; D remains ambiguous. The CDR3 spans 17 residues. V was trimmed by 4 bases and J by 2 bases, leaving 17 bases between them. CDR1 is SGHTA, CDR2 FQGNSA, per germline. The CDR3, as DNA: TGTGCCAGCAGCTCCCTCCACAGCGTCCTTAACACCGGGGAGCTGTTTTTT. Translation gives CASSSLHSVLNTGELFF. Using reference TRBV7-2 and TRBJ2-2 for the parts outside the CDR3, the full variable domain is GAGVSQSPSNKVTEKGKDVELRCDPISGHTALYWYRQSLGQGLEFLIYFQGNSAPDKSGLPSDRFSAERTGGSVSTLTIQRTQQEDSAVYLCASSSLHSVLNTGELFFGEGSRLTVL.